This T cell receptor (beta chain) was observed in a study of HIV-infected children after antiretroviral therapy interruption. Study context: Children had CD4+ above 500, viral load below 50 copies/ml, either treatment arm. Overall study results and limits: After treatment interruption started, naive CD4+ CDR3 overlap across time points dropped. Minor non-naive CD45RA+ populations, like EMRA or stem memory, might contaminate naive sorts.

The treatment was: PENTA 11 planned treatment interruption arm or continuous ART arm. Naive CD4+ CD45RA+ CD45RO- T cells were FACS-sorted from thawed PBMCs. This clonotype came up many times. Its antigen is as yet unknown. A 3' RACE protocol on RNA, with unique molecular identifiers, produced the TCR library. TCRdb fed the 3' RACE reads into MiXCR, producing one record per CDR3 protein. The sample lists more than 75,000 distinct CDR3 sequences; about 7% were seen once. Germline V gene lookup returns CDR1 SNHLY and CDR2 FYNNEI. V shed 5 bases, J shed 2 bases, and the junction held 12 bases outside the gene matches. This CDR3 contains 18 residues.

The clonotype originates from a pool of human donors with HIV. The sequences come from CD45RA+ CD4+ T cells from PBMCs, pooled from several time points, collected from a donor given antiretroviral therapy, either interrupted or continuous. This sample's subset: naive CD4+ CD45RA+ CD45RO- T cells. The rearrangement joins TRBV2 to TRBJ2-3; 11 nucleotides line up with TRBD1. The CDR3 coding sequence is TGTGCCAGCAGTTTGATTCCCGGGACAGGGGGTCTCACAGATACGCAGTATTTT. The encoded protein is CASSLIPGTGGLTDTQYF.